The 19 T cell receptor beta chains in this list originate from one sample, sequenced in a study of T cells after yellow fever vaccination. From the 5' RACE reads, TCRdb called clonotypes with MiXCR, one entry per CDR3 protein. The table includes about 210,000 distinct CDR3 sequences, around 3.1% detected once. The sequencing here drew on CD4+ T cells sorted from PBMCs, taken 10 days after the yellow fever booster vaccination. All receptors come from a man between 18 and 29 years old who received the YFV17D yellow fever vaccine.

This clonotype has a count of ten or more. The chain carries TRBV12-3 or TRBV12-4 and TRBJ2-1; the D gene could be TRBD1 or TRBD2 (5 bases each). The CDR3 is made up of 16 amino acids. Between the trimmed V and J ends, which lost 1 base and 12 bases, there was a span of 22 bases. The DNA for the CDR3 is TGTGCCAGCAGTTTAGTTGGCCAGGGTGCCGGGGTTGGGCAGTTCTTC. It is translated as CASSLVGQGAGVGQFF.

This chain joins TRBV7-9 and TRBJ1-2, with 10 bases fitting TRBD1. The CDR3 loop spans 16 amino acids. After removal of 5 bases from V and 6 bases from J, the junction contained 12 bases not matched to a gene. Germline values: CDR1 SEHNR, CDR2 FQNEAQ (reference sequence). The CDR3 loop is CASSPRRDRGTDGYTF. CDR3 in DNA: TGTGCCAGCAGCCCCAGAAGGGACAGGGGCACGGATGGCTACACCTTC.

This clonotype was counted between two and nine times. This chain links TRBV4-3 with TRBJ2-3; 11 bases are a match to TRBD1. V lost 0 bases, J lost 5 bases, and 4 bases stayed unmatched. Germline-derived CDR1 and CDR2 are LGHNA and YSLEER. The CDR3 covers 16 residues. CDR3 sequence (DNA): TGCGCCAGCAGCCAAGAGCCGGGACAGGGGGGAGATACGCAGTATTTT. Translating it yields CASSQEPGQGGDTQYF.

The rearrangement uses TRBV25-1 and TRBJ2-2, with 7 bases matching TRBD1. Trimming removed 4 bases from V and 4 bases from J; junction bases left unmatched: 3. This CDR3 spans 14 amino acids. Germline loops: CDR1 MGHDK, CDR2 SYGVNS. The CDR3 loop is CASSGQGSTGELFF. The CDR3 bases are TGTGCCAGCAGTGGACAGGGAAGCACCGGGGAGCTGTTTTTT.

The rearrangement links TRBV5-4 to TRBJ1-1; TRBD1 might be the D (5 bases). This CDR3 spans 13 amino acids. The V gene lost 4 bases and the J gene lost 4 bases, with 11 bases spanning the gap. CDR1 is SGHNT, CDR2 YYREEE, per germline (reference sequence). CDR3 residues: CASSTRGGTEAFF. DNA of the CDR3: TGTGCCAGCAGCACGAGGGGTGGCACTGAAGCTTTCTTT.

The sample holds many counts of this clonotype. The V and J genes are TRBV7-2 and TRBJ2-1; TRBD2 agrees at 8 bases. This CDR3 is built from 18 residues. J was trimmed by 4 bases and V by 1 base; bases with no gene match: 12. Looked up from germline, CDR1 is SGHTA and CDR2 is FQGNSA. CDR3 sequence (DNA): TGTGCCAGCAGCTTAGATTCGTTAGCGGGGAGGACGTACAATGAGCAGTTCTTC. This sequence encodes CASSLDSLAGRTYNEQFF.

This clonotype was seen ten or more times. The chain has TRBV7-2 and TRBJ1-3; no firm D call. Looked up from germline, CDR1 is SGHTA and CDR2 is FQGNSA. The CDR3 has 14 residues. V shed 1 base and J shed 0 bases, with 4 bases lying between them. CDR3 bases: TGTGCCAGCAGCTTAGGCGGCTCTGGAAACACCATATATTTT. Translation: CASSLGGSGNTIYF.

In its sample, this clonotype was seen a few times. This sequence joins TRBV5-1 and TRBJ2-2; 10 bases match TRBD2. Germline V gives CDR1 SGHRS, CDR2 YFSETQ. V lost 0 bases and J lost 3; bases outside the gene matches: 5. The length of the CDR3 is 17 residues. Here the CDR3 reads CASSLGNLAGDTGELFF. The CDR3 DNA is TGCGCCAGCAGCTTGGGAAATCTAGCGGGAGACACCGGGGAGCTGTTTTTT.

The J gene is TRBJ1-1, the V gene TRBV30; no reliable D call. Trimming cost V 0 bases and J 3 bases, with 8 bases left between them. Germline values: CDR1 GTSNPN, CDR2 SVGIG (reference sequence). The CDR3 runs to 13 residues. The CDR3 here is CAWSVLQYTEAFF. CDR3 sequence (DNA): TGTGCCTGGAGTGTACTCCAGTACACTGAAGCTTTCTTT.

This clonotype has more than one count but fewer than ten. This sequence joins TRBV3-1 and TRBJ2-6, with TRBD2 matching 16 bases. Germline CDR1 and CDR2: LGHDT and YNNKEL (reference sequence). With 4 bases clipped from V and 1 base from J, the junction kept 1 base outside the gene matches. The CDR3 is made up of 18 amino acids. The CDR3 DNA follows: TGTGCCAGCAGCCTGGGACTAGCGGGGGGGTCTGGGGCCAACGTCCTGACTTTC. This translates into CASSLGLAGGSGANVLTF.

V and J are TRBV18 and TRBJ1-5; tentative D call: TRBD1 (5 bases). V was pared by 3 bases and J by 3 bases, with 12 bases between. Germline V lookup: CDR1 KGHSH, CDR2 LQKENI. This CDR3 contains 15 residues. The CDR3 DNA reads as TGTGCCAGCTCACCGACAGCTCCTCCCAATCAGCCCCAGCATTTT. This codes for CASSPTAPPNQPQHF.

This clonotype was counted only a few times. The genes are TRBV5-6 and TRBJ1-1, with D uncertain. The V and J ends lost 4 bases and 5 bases respectively, with 15 bases between them. The CDR3 contains 14 residues. Germline V gene lookup returns CDR1 SGHDT and CDR2 YYEEEE. CDR3 bases: TGTGCCAGCAGCGTCGGTGGGGTTCCTACTGAAGCTTTCTTT. Its protein is CASSVGGVPTEAFF.

In its sample, this clonotype was seen many times. The chain carries TRBV21-1 and TRBJ2-7; the D segment call TRBD1 is taken from the table without a DNA check. TRBV21-1 is shown as a pseudogene. The CDR3 extends over 16 amino acids. The chain's CDR3 is CASSNRTGTGGWEQYF. The CDR3 DNA follows: TGTGCCAGCAGCAACAGAACCGGGACAGGGGGCTGGGAGCAGTACTTC.

This clonotype has more than one count but fewer than ten. The V gene is TRBV5-1, the J gene TRBJ2-1; 10 nucleotides match TRBD2. Trimming cost V 5 bases and J 3 bases; bases outside gene matches: 5. The CDR3 loop spans 15 amino acids. Germline V gene sequence: CDR1 SGHRS, CDR2 YFSETQ. CDR3 amino acids: CASRRTSGHYNEQFF. The CDR3 DNA reads as TGCGCCAGCAGACGGACTAGCGGACACTACAATGAGCAGTTCTTC.

Many counts were recorded for this clonotype. The CDR3 DNA reads TGTGCCACCAGCACGGCAGGGAGGGGCAATGAGCAGTTCTTC. It encodes CATSTAGRGNEQFF. This chain connects TRBV15 to TRBJ2-1; 7 nucleotides line up with TRBD2. Trimming cost V 4 bases and J 6 bases; bases outside gene matches: 6. Germline V gene sequence: CDR1 LNHNV, CDR2 YYDKDF (reference sequence). This CDR3 has 14 residues. Supplemented by reference TRBV15 and TRBJ2-1, the full variable domain reads DAMVIQNPRYQVTQFGKPVTLSCSQTLNHNVMYWYQQKSSQAPKLLFHYYDKDFNNEADTPDNFQSRRPNTSFCFLDIRSPGLGDTAMYLCATSTAGRGNEQFFGPGTRLTVL.

This clonotype was picked up many times. The chain links TRBV7-8 to TRBJ2-5; 8 nucleotides line up with TRBD1. The ends lost 3 bases at V and 2 bases at J; junction bases unmatched: 8. The CDR3 consists of 16 residues. CDR1 and CDR2 (germline): SGHVS, FQNEAQ. CDR3 residues: CASSLTRTGQQETQYF. The DNA for the CDR3 is TGTGCCAGCAGCTTGACCCGGACAGGGCAACAAGAGACCCAGTACTTC.

This clonotype was seen ten or more times. V usage is TRBV5-1 and J usage is TRBJ2-7; D could derive from TRBD1 or TRBD2 (5 bases each). CDR3 length: 14 residues. Germline values: CDR1 SGHRS, CDR2 YFSETQ. Trimming removed 1 base at V and 2 bases at J, with 10 bases between. The CDR3 coding sequence is TGCGCCAGCAGCTTGTCGGGACCCGCCTACGAGCAGTACTTC. Translation gives CASSLSGPAYEQYF.

This clonotype was counted ten times or more. This sequence joins TRBV20-1 and TRBJ2-3, with D perhaps matching TRBD1 (6 bases). This CDR3 region has 12 residues. V shed 3 bases and J shed 8 bases, with 12 bases lying between them. The germline V gene encodes CDR1 DFQATT and CDR2 SNEGSKA (reference sequence). The CDR3 DNA follows: TGCAGTGCTAGGAATTTAGGGGGTACGCAGTATTTT. Translating gives CSARNLGGTQYF.

This clonotype appeared many times. This chain uses TRBV20-1 with TRBJ1-6; perhaps TRBD1 as D (5 bases). The CDR3 covers 12 residues. The V end lost 3 bases, the J end lost 5 bases, and 5 bases lay between the germline ends. Germline loops: CDR1 DFQATT, CDR2 SNEGSKA (reference sequence). DNA for the CDR3: TGCAGTGCTAGGGGGGATAATTCACCCCTCCACTTT. This gives the protein CSARGDNSPLHF.